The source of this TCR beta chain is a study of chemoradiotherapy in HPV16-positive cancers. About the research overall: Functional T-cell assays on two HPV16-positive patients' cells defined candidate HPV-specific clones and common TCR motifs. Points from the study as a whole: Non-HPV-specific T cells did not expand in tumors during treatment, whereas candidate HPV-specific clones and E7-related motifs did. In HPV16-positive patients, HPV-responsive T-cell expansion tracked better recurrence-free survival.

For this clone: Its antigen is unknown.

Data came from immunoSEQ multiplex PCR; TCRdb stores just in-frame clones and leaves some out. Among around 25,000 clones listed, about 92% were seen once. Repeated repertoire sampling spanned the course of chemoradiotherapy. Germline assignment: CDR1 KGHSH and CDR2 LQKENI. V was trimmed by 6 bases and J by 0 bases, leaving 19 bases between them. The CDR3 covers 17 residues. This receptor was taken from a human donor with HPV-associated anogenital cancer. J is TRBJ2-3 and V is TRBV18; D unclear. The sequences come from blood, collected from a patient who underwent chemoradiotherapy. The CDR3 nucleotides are TGTGCCAGCTCGCCGCCCGTGCTGGCCCCCAGCACAGATACGCAGTATTTT. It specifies CASSPPVLAPSTDTQYF.